This T cell receptor (beta chain) came from a study of blood T cells in healthy people across ages (dated by TCRdb to 2014 to 2015). With respect to the entire study: In model experiments, template switching captured roughly one uniquely barcoded TCR beta cDNA molecule for every two T cells. Using the same blood draw, the study looked at two additional independent replicas of 1 million unique cDNA reads for two donors, one aged 18 to 30 and the other aged 80 or older. The donors were split into four age groups: young (average about 15 years), middle-aged (roughly 42), aged (more than 60) and long-lived (under 85). To avoid experimental bias, donors of different ages were distributed randomly across sequencing lanes. The study measured age-related changes in TCR beta repertoire diversity using deep sequencing normalized with unique cDNA molecular identifiers.

Receptor libraries were prepared by 5' RACE. Sequencing used an Illumina HiSeq 2500. A second PCR of roughly 7 to 11 cycles was performed with a sample-barcoded 5' primer and a J-beta primer mix. Each TCR beta cDNA molecule received a unique molecular identifier from a template-switch 5' adaptor carrying 12 random nucleotides. At least 2.5 million CDR3-containing paired-end reads were obtained from each sample. All of the RNA was converted into first-strand cDNA using the Mint cDNA synthesis kit, with a TRBC-specific oligonucleotide serving as the primer. Following uracil-DNA glycosylase treatment, all cDNA underwent a first 18-cycle PCR with the universal primers M1SS and BC2_uni_R. As for how the authors treated the data: Each sample was normalized by randomly selecting 1 million high-quality reads, each carrying a distinct molecular identifier. Instead of being binned into consensus sequences, reads with shared molecular identifiers were discarded. MiTCR, run with a Q25 quality threshold and the strictest error-elimination algorithm, handled CDR3 identification, clonotype clustering and error correction. A nonparametric unseen species model with Euler transformation was used to estimate lower-bound total TCR beta diversity. TCRdb cleaned the public reads at Q25 with fastp, built clones with MiXCR and kept in-frame beta chains. Merged by CDR3 protein, the rows form single entries marked with the most common genes and DNA. TCRdb's processing, not the authors' own work, is the source of the V and J calls. This sample holds roughly 1,800,000 distinct CDR3 sequences; roughly 50% were observed only once. The ten largest make up roughly 2.1% of the sample.

Study-level results and caveats: Because profiling used bulk unsorted PBMCs, naive and antigen-experienced compartments could not be compared conclusively. Because the CMV infection status of the donors was unknown, age-related changes in expanded clonotypes may potentially have been confounded. As age increased, observed TCR beta diversity per million T cells dropped in a roughly linear way, and a significant reduction was already evident by age around 41. Estimates of total diversity based on one million sequenced T cells were regarded as lower bounds and as underestimates. Compared with the aged group, more naive CD4+ T cells, fewer expanded clones and increased TCR diversity were shown by the long-lived group, suggesting age selection. A strong correlation was found between observed TCR beta diversity and the percentage of naive T cells measured by flow cytometry.

This clonotype has only one observation. The antigen this receptor binds is unknown. Base qualities are not at hand, and no much larger clone is one base apart. Trimming accounts for 5 bases at V and 1 base at J, while the number of junction bases matched to no gene is 14. Including the terminal cysteine and phenylalanine, the CDR3 comprises 19 residues. The only DNA kept is the CDR3, 57 bases in frame from the first base. Via the germline V gene (reference sequence), CDR1 is MNHEY and CDR2 SMNVEV. Systemically healthy Caucasian individuals from Russia, over 30 in total and aged about 6 to 95 years, were included as donors. Each donor gave 8 to 10 milliliters of peripheral blood, drawn into EDTA-treated Vacutainer tubes. Ficoll-Paque density-gradient centrifugation was used to isolate PBMCs, with at least 7 million obtained per sample. Total RNA was extracted from PBMCs with Trizol reagent, with at least 5 micrograms obtained per sample. For every donor, flow cytometry on a PBMC aliquot measured the percentage of naive CD45RAhigh/CD27high T cells.

The sequencing sample was made of blood. The sequence is built from TRBV27 and TRBJ2-6; 7 bases in between match TRBD2. This clonotype originated in a woman in her thirties or forties in good health. The DNA sequence is given as TGTGCCAGCAGTCAAAGTGGTCGACTAGCCTTATCTGGGGCCAACGTCCTGACTTTC. Translation gives CASSQSGRLALSGANVLTF.